This T cell receptor (beta chain) was sequenced in a study of blood T cell repertoires in COVID-19. For the study at large: COVID-19 samples from acute and convalescent phases originated in the United States, Italy and Spain. T cells, B-cell-depleted T cells, or PBMCs supplied cDNA or gDNA.

The authors' processing: Counts of nucleated cells, estimated from reference gene primer amplification, were obtained. Only in-frame clones appear in the TCRdb table, and some are missing; sequencing was by immunoSEQ multiplex PCR. V and J calls and clone size follow that table, whereas D and trimming were derived from the DNA. The profile covers some 76,000 clones, with less than 95% appearing a single time and about 5.1% taken by the ten largest. Germline V gives CDR1 LNHDA, CDR2 SQIVND (reference sequence). The CDR3 has 13 residues. V lost 7 bases and J lost 2, with 9 bases in between. This chain joins TRBV19 and TRBJ1-5; D call uncertain. What was sequenced was peripheral blood. This TCR came from a woman aged 18 to 35 with acute or convalescent COVID-19. The chain's CDR3 is CASTSIGNQPQHF. Written as DNA, the CDR3 is TGTGCCAGTACAAGCATAGGCAATCAGCCCCAGCATTTT.